The 23 T cell receptor beta chains reported below all come from one sample, sequenced in a study of technical replicates of blood from a few donors. Assay: immunoSEQ multiplex PCR; the TCRdb copy retains only in-frame clones and omits some. The table records some 12,000 clones, 65% to 85% of them present only once. The sequencing input was PBMCs. Receptors originate from a human donor in good health.

The genes are TRBV19 and TRBJ1-3; no clear D gene. Per germline, CDR1 LNHDA and CDR2 SQIVND (reference sequence). The CDR3 is 15 amino acids. V was pared by 3 bases and J by 2 bases, with 11 bases between. The CDR3 protein is CASSITEYTGNTIYF. The CDR3 coding sequence is TGTGCCAGTAGTATTACTGAGTATACTGGAAACACCATATATTTT.

J is TRBJ2-7 and V is TRBV29-1; 8 nucleotides agree with TRBD2. The length of the CDR3 is 13 residues. The germline CDR1 and CDR2 sequences are SQVTM and ANQGSEA. With V trimmed by 7 bases and J by 5 bases, 10 bases remained unmatched. The CDR3 DNA reads TGCAGCGGGGGAACTATAGCGGGAAACGAGCAGTACTTC. Encoded protein: CSGGTIAGNEQYF.

The chain has TRBV5-6 and TRBJ2-3; TRBD2 matches 7 bases. V lost 0 bases to trimming and J lost 2 bases; unmatched junction nucleotides: 6. The germline gives CDR1 SGHDT, CDR2 YYEEEE. CDR3 length: 16 amino acids. The CDR3 region has the DNA TGTGCCAGCAGCTTGGAGCTGAGCGGGATCACAGATACGCAGTATTTT. It is translated as CASSLELSGITDTQYF.

By share of the sample, this clone is medium-sized. CDR3 residues: CASSEIAEYYEQYF. DNA for the CDR3: TGTGCCAGCAGTGAAATAGCGGAATACTACGAGCAGTACTTC. The genes are TRBV2 and TRBJ2-7, with D tentatively TRBD2 (6 bases). Trimming removed 2 bases at V and 3 bases at J, with 11 bases between. This CDR3 contains 14 residues. Germline CDR1 and CDR2: SNHLY and FYNNEI.

The rearrangement links TRBV13 to TRBJ2-2, with 12 bases fitting TRBD2. CDR1 and CDR2 from the germline V gene are PRHDT and FYEKMQ (reference sequence). With V trimmed by 5 bases and J by 0 bases, 4 bases remained unmatched. This CDR3 is 17 amino acids long. CDR3 in amino acids: CASSRRLAGANTGELFF. CDR3 sequence (DNA): TGTGCCAGCAGCCGAAGACTAGCGGGGGCGAACACCGGGGAGCTGTTTTTT. Full variable domain (outside the CDR3, taken from reference TRBV13 and TRBJ2-2): AAGVIQSPRHLIKEKRETATLKCYPIPRHDTVYWYQQGPGQDPQFLISFYEKMQSDKGSIPDRFSAQQFSDYHSELNMSSLELGDSALYFCASSRRLAGANTGELFFGEGSRLTVL.

This clone has a handful of counts. The chain couples TRBV4-2 to TRBJ2-1; 12 positions agree with TRBD2. Germline V gene sequence: CDR1 LGHNA, CDR2 YNFKEQ. The junction had 1 base not matched to a gene; V was cut back by 4 bases and J by 3 bases. This CDR3 contains 15 residues. Written as DNA, the CDR3 is TGTGCCAGCAGCCGGACTAGCGGGGACTACAATGAGCAGTTCTTC. Translated: CASSRTSGDYNEQFF.

This sequence joins TRBV6-5 and TRBJ2-3, with TRBD1 matching 11 bases. J was trimmed by 4 bases and V by 4 bases; bases with no gene match: 7. Germline values: CDR1 MNHEY, CDR2 SVGAGI. CDR3 length: 16 residues. The CDR3 DNA is TGTGCCAGCAGTTCCTCCGGGACAGGGGGTGCAGATACGCAGTATTTT. Encoded protein: CASSSSGTGGADTQYF.

V and J are TRBV30 and TRBJ1-2; 7 bases are a match to TRBD1. The CDR3 is 16 residues long. V shed 3 bases and J 3 bases; nucleotides not matched to a gene: 13. CDR1 is GTSNPN, CDR2 SVGIG, per germline (reference sequence). CDR3 nucleotides: TGTGCCTGGAGATCGGCAGGGGGATCCCCCTACTATGGCTACACCTTC. It codes for CAWRSAGGSPYYGYTF.

The chain employs TRBV7-2 and TRBJ2-5; D is possibly TRBD2 (6 bases). Germline CDR1 reads SGHTA; CDR2 reads FQGNSA. V gave up 6 bases and J gave up 5 bases, with 16 bases separating them. This CDR3 region has 14 residues. In DNA form, the CDR3 reads TGTGCCAGCAGTCCGGGACTTTCGTTTGAGACCCAGTACTTC. Translation: CASSPGLSFETQYF.

The V and J genes are TRBV28 and TRBJ2-7; weak D call: TRBD1 (5 bases). The CDR3 spans 13 residues. V was shortened by 3 bases and J by 4 bases, with 10 bases between the two germline ends. The germline CDR1 and CDR2 sequences are MDHEN and SYDVKM. The CDR3 here is CASSLGQVYEQYF. The CDR3 DNA sequence: TGTGCCAGCAGTTTGGGGCAAGTTTACGAGCAGTACTTC.

This rearrangement joins TRBV15 to TRBJ1-1; 12 bases fit TRBD1. CDR3 length: 16 amino acids. The V and J ends lost 0 bases and 6 bases, in that order; junction bases with no gene match: 5. CDR1 is LNHNV and CDR2 is YYDKDF in the germline V gene (reference sequence). The DNA of the CDR3 is TGTGCCACCAGCAGAGAAGCGGGGACAGGGGGCGCTGAAGCTTTCTTT. Translation gives CATSREAGTGGAEAFF.

CDR3 DNA: TGTGCCAGCAGTTTAACTACAAAGCCGGGCACTGAAGCTTTCTTT. It translates to CASSLTTKPGTEAFF. V gene TRBV27 combines with J gene TRBJ1-1; D remains ambiguous. Trimming removed 2 bases at V and 4 bases at J, with 14 bases between. The CDR3 runs 15 residues. Germline assignment: CDR1 MNHEY and CDR2 SMNVEV (reference sequence).

The chain recombines TRBV27 with TRBJ2-7; TRBD2 matches at 8 bases. CDR3 length equals 14 residues. The ends lost 5 bases at V and 4 bases at J; junction bases unmatched: 7. Germline-derived CDR1 and CDR2 are MNHEY and SMNVEV (reference sequence). CDR3 nucleotides: TGTGCCAGCAGTCACCGGGGGGGGGCGTACGAGCAGTACTTC. Encoded protein: CASSHRGGAYEQYF.

The chain carries TRBV10-3 and TRBJ2-7, with TRBD1 matching 8 bases. CDR3 length equals 15 residues. The germline V gene encodes CDR1 ENHRY and CDR2 SYGVKD. J gave up 6 bases and V 6 bases, and 13 bases lay outside the gene matches. In nucleotides, the CDR3 is TGTGCCATCAGAGAGGACAGGGATTTTCAGGGCGAGCAGTACTTC. It codes for CAIREDRDFQGEQYF.

Only one count was recorded for this clone. This chain connects TRBV19 to TRBJ1-2, with D possibly matching TRBD1 (5 bases). Trimming removed 6 bases from V and 4 bases from J, with 18 bases in between. Germline CDR1 reads LNHDA; CDR2 reads SQIVND (reference sequence). The CDR3 is 15 residues long. CDR3 nucleotides: TGTGCCAGTAGCTCCCAGGCCGCTAGGGGCTATGGCTACACCTTC. This sequence encodes CASSSQAARGYGYTF.

This clone showed up just once. The chain carries TRBV7-9 and TRBJ2-7, with 7 bases identical to TRBD1. The CDR3 sequence is 13 residues long. Germline-derived CDR1 and CDR2 are SEHNR and FQNEAQ (reference sequence). The J segment lost 3 bases and the V segment lost 4 bases, leaving 3 bases of the junction unmatched. The CDR3 DNA reads as TGTGCCAGCAGCTCCACAGGGGTCTACGAGCAGTACTTC. Translation gives CASSSTGVYEQYF.

The CDR3: CASTGDRGRDYGYTF. CDR3 DNA sequence: TGTGCCAGCACTGGGGACAGAGGGCGCGACTATGGCTACACCTTC. V is TRBV6-5 and J is TRBJ1-2; 7 bases match TRBD1. The ends lost 7 bases at V and 3 bases at J; junction bases unmatched: 11. The V gene's germline CDR1 is MNHEY and CDR2 SVGAGI. The length of the CDR3 is 15 residues.

This clone was counted once. The V and J genes are TRBV9 and TRBJ2-6; no reliable D call. CDR3 length equals 16 residues. The ends were cut back, 4 bases at V and 0 bases at J, with 11 bases in the middle. CDR1 is SGDLS and CDR2 is YYNGEE in the germline V gene. CDR3 DNA: TGTGCCAGCAGCTCGGATGACACCTCTGGGGCCAACGTCCTGACTTTC. Its translation is CASSSDDTSGANVLTF.

The chain combines TRBV6-6 with TRBJ1-1; D unclear. Germline V gene data show CDR1 as MNHNY and CDR2 as SVGAGI (reference sequence). V was cut by 4 bases and J by 2 bases, with 8 bases left in between. CDR3 length: 13 residues. The CDR3 reads CASSSRINTEAFF. CDR3 DNA: TGTGCCAGCAGTTCGCGGATTAACACTGAAGCTTTCTTT.

The rearrangement uses TRBV6-5 and TRBJ1-2; the D gene is possibly TRBD1 (6 bases). Germline V CDR1 and CDR2: MNHEY, SVGAGI. The CDR3 runs 13 residues. V gave up 0 bases and J gave up 5 bases, with 7 bases separating them. CDR3 sequence (DNA): TGTGCCAGCAGTTACTCTGGACAGTATGGCTACACCTTC. This encodes CASSYSGQYGYTF.

This clone has a single count. The J gene is TRBJ2-7, the V gene TRBV27; possible D gene TRBD2, 6 bases. Deletions cut 5 bases from V and 3 bases from J, with 14 bases between. Germline V gene sequence: CDR1 MNHEY, CDR2 SMNVEV (reference sequence). The CDR3 is 14 amino acids. CDR3 nucleotides: TGTGCCAGCAGTGACGGAGGGGCCCACTACGAGCAGTACTTC. This translates into CASSDGGAHYEQYF.

The gene calls are TRBV5-1 and TRBJ1-1; the D is unclear. This CDR3 comprises 13 residues. The V gene lost 0 bases and the J gene lost 2 bases, with 5 bases spanning the gap. CDR1 is SGHRS and CDR2 is YFSETQ in the germline V gene. The CDR3 sequence is CASSLGGNTEAFF. CDR3 sequence (DNA): TGCGCCAGCAGCTTGGGAGGAAACACTGAAGCTTTCTTT.

This chain joins TRBV30 and TRBJ2-5; 8 positions match TRBD2. J gave up 5 bases and V 2 bases, and 10 bases lay outside the gene matches. In germline, CDR1 is GTSNPN, CDR2 SVGIG (reference sequence). The CDR3 is made up of 15 amino acids. The CDR3 protein is CAWSTYGGAGETQYF. The CDR3 nucleotides read TGTGCCTGGAGTACTTACGGGGGGGCAGGGGAGACCCAGTACTTC.